The present T cell receptor beta chain was sequenced within a study of blood T cells in healthy people across ages. Notes on the study in general: More naive CD4+ cells and higher diversity were found in long-lived than in aged donors.

A second PCR, run for about 7 to 11 cycles, used a sample-barcoded 5' primer plus a J-beta primer mix. Each cDNA was tagged by a template-switch adaptor containing 12 random nucleotides. Each CDR3 protein is one row after TCRdb ran MiXCR on the 5' RACE reads. The sample consists of about 1 million distinct CDR3 sequences, less than 50% of them appearing once. This CDR3 is built from 14 residues. Germline V gene sequence: CDR1 SGHRS, CDR2 YFSETQ. V was pared by 2 bases and J by 4 bases, with 12 bases between. In regard to this clonotype: Its antigen is undetermined.

The TCR was taken from an older woman in good health. The sample was blood. The chain couples TRBV5-1 to TRBJ2-5; the D call may be TRBD1 or TRBD2 (6 bases each). The CDR3 region has the DNA TGCGCCAGCAGCTTTGAGGGGGGAGCAGAGACCCAGTACTTC. Translation: CASSFEGGAETQYF.